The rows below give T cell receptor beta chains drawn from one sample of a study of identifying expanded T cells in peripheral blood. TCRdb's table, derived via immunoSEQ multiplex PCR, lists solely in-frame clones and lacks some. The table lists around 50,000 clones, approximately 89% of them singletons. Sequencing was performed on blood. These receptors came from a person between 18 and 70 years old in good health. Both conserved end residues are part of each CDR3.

CDR3 protein: CASSPGQNSNQPQHF
V gene: TRBV9
J gene: TRBJ1-5

CDR3 protein: CASTRGANYGYTF
V gene: TRBV6-1
J gene: TRBJ1-2

CDR3 protein: CASSANGHMGPNEKLFF
V gene: TRBV19
J gene: TRBJ1-4

CDR3 protein: CASSRRGRVGYEQYF
V gene: TRBV19
J gene: TRBJ2-7

CDR3 protein: CASSDMSKRGADQPQHF
V gene: TRBV6-1
J gene: TRBJ1-5

CDR3 protein: CAHRAGGENTEAFF
V gene: TRBV6-6
J gene: TRBJ1-1

CDR3 protein: CASSLRQGHTEAFF
V gene: TRBV28
J gene: TRBJ1-1

CDR3 protein: CASSYGGSDEQFF
V gene: TRBV7-3
J gene: TRBJ2-1

CDR3 protein: CASSPRGDPLVFF
V gene: TRBV18
J gene: TRBJ2-7

CDR3 protein: CASRGQGTDTQYF
V gene: TRBV6-1
J gene: TRBJ2-3

CDR3 protein: CASSFEGGGYTF
V gene: TRBV5-1
J gene: TRBJ1-2

CDR3 protein: CASSSPGTGSYEQYF
V gene: TRBV5-1
J gene: TRBJ2-7

CDR3 protein: CASSEAGDTQYF
V gene: TRBV2
J gene: TRBJ2-3

CDR3 protein: CASSYGAVNTEAFF
V gene: TRBV27
J gene: TRBJ1-1

CDR3 protein: CASRRAENNEQFF
V gene: TRBV9
J gene: TRBJ2-1

CDR3 protein: CASSQLAAGRETQYF
V gene: TRBV4-3
J gene: TRBJ2-5

CDR3 protein: CASSGQGVYGYTF
V gene: TRBV6-1
J gene: TRBJ1-2

CDR3 protein: CASSFNRGPSYGYTF
V gene: TRBV5-1
J gene: TRBJ1-2

CDR3 protein: CASSWGDSGGYTF
V gene: TRBV5-1
J gene: TRBJ1-2

CDR3 protein: CASSPPGPRNYGYTF
V gene: TRBV18
J gene: TRBJ1-2

CDR3 protein: CASSDWTSGSYEQYF
V gene: TRBV25-1
J gene: TRBJ2-7

CDR3 protein: CASSFYGRTYEQYF
V gene: TRBV28
J gene: TRBJ2-7

CDR3 protein: CASSTSGGPGDTQYF
V gene: TRBV19
J gene: TRBJ2-3

CDR3 protein: CASSFNAGAHETQYF
V gene: TRBV7-2
J gene: TRBJ2-5

CDR3 protein: CASSLETRGTDTQYF
V gene: TRBV5-1
J gene: TRBJ2-3

CDR3 protein: CASRALGVDNEQFF
V gene: TRBV2
J gene: TRBJ2-1